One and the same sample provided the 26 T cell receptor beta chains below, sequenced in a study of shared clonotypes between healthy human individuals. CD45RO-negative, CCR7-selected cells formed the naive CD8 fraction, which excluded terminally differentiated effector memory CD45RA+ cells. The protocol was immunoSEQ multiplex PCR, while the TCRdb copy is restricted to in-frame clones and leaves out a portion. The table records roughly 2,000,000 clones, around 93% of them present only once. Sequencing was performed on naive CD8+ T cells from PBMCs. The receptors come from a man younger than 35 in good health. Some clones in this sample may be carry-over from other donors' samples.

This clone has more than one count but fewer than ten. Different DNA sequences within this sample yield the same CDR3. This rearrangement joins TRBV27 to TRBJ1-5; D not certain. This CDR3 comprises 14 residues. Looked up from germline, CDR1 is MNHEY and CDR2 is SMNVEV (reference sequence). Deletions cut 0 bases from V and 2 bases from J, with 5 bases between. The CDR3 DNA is TGTGCCAGCAGTTTATCTGGGGGCAATCAGCCCCAGCATTTT. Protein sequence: CASSLSGGNQPQHF.

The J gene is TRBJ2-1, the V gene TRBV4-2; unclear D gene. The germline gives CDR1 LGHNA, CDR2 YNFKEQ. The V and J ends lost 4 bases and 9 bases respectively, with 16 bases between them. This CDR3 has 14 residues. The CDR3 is CASSLGFPSGEQFF. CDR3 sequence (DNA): TGTGCCAGCAGCCTAGGATTTCCGTCGGGTGAGCAGTTCTTC.

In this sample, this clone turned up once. The CDR3 spells CASSLRDYEQYF. For the CDR3, the DNA is TGTGCCAGCAGCTTGCGCGATTACGAGCAGTACTTC. The chain is built from TRBV5-6 and TRBJ2-7; no reliable D call. The V end was cut by 1 base, the J end by 4 bases, with 6 bases between. This CDR3 region has 12 residues. Germline V gene lookup returns CDR1 SGHDT and CDR2 YYEEEE.

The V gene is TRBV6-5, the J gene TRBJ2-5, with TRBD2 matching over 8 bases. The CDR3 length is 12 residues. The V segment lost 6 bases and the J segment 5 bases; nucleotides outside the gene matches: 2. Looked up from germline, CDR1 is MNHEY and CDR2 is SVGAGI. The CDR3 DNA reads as TGTGCCAGCAGCCCGGGAGGGGAGACCCAGTACTTC. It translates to CASSPGGETQYF.

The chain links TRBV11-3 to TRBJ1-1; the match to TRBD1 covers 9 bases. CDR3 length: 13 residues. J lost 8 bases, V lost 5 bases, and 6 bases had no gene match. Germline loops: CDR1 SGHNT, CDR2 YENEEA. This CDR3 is CASSIGTGREAFF. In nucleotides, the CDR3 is TGTGCCAGCAGCATCGGGACAGGGAGAGAAGCTTTCTTT.

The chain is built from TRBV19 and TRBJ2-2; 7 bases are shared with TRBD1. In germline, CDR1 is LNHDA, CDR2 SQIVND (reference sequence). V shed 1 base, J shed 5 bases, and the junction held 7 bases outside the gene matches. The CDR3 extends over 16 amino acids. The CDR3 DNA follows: TGTGCCAGTAGTATAGCACACAGGGGAGATACCGGGGAGCTGTTTTTT. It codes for CASSIAHRGDTGELFF.

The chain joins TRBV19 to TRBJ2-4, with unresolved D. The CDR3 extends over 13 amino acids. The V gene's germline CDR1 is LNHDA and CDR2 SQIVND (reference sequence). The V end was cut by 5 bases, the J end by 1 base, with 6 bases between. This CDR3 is CASSSGAKNIQYF. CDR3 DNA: TGTGCCAGTAGTTCGGGTGCCAAAAACATTCAGTACTTC.

CDR3 nucleotides: TGTGCCAGCAGCTTTTGGTGGGGCAGCCTCATGAACACTGAAGCTTTCTTT. Protein: CASSFWWGSLMNTEAFF. The V call is TRBV11-3, the J call TRBJ1-1; the D gene is possibly TRBD1 (5 bases). The CDR3 runs 17 residues. Germline V gene data show CDR1 as SGHNT and CDR2 as YENEEA. Trimming removed 3 bases from V and 0 bases from J, with 17 bases in between.

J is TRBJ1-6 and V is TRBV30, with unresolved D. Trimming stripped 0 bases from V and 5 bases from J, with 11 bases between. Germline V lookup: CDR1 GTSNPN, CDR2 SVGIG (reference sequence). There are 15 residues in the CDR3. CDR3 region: CAWSVFNIHNSPLHF. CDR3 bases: TGTGCCTGGAGTGTATTCAATATCCATAATTCACCCCTCCACTTT.

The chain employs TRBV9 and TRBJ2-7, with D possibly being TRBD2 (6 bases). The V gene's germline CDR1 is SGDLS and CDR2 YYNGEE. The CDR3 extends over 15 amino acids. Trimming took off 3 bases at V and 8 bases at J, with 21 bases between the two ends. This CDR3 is CASSAKTGADPQQYF. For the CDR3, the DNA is TGTGCCAGCAGCGCGAAGACGGGAGCCGATCCCCAGCAGTACTTC. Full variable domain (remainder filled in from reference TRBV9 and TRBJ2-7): DSGVTQTPKHLITATGQRVTLRCSPRSGDLSVYWYQQSLDQGLQFLIQYYNGEERAKGNILERFSAQQFPDLHSELNLSSLELGDSALYFCASSAKTGADPQQYFGPGTRLTVT.

This chain's CDR3 is CASSLSLSTTNEKLFF. As DNA, the CDR3 is TGCGCCAGCAGCTTATCCCTCAGTACAACTAATGAAAAACTGTTTTTT. This chain connects TRBV5-1 to TRBJ1-4; D gene unclear. Trimming left V 2 bases short and J 0 bases short, with 11 bases between. This CDR3 region has 16 residues. CDR1 is SGHRS, CDR2 YFSETQ, per germline.

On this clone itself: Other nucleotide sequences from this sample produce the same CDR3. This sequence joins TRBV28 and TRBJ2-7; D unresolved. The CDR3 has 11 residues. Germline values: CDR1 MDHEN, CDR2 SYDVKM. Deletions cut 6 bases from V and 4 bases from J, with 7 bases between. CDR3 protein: CASSPQYEQYF. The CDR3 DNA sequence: TGTGCCAGCAGCCCTCAGTACGAGCAGTACTTC.

The CDR3 here is CASSWSSGSVGELFF. The CDR3 DNA is TGTGCCAGCAGTTGGTCTAGCGGGAGTGTCGGGGAGCTGTTTTTT. The rearrangement uses TRBV27 and TRBJ2-2; 10 bases fit TRBD2. CDR3 size: 15 residues. V gave up 4 bases and J gave up 7 bases; unmatched junction bases: 6. Germline values: CDR1 MNHEY, CDR2 SMNVEV (reference sequence).

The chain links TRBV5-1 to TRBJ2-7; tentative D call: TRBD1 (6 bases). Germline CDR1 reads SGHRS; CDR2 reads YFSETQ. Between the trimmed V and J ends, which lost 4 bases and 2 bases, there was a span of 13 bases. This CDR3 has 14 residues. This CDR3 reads CASSQNGQPYEQYF. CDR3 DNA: TGCGCCAGCAGCCAGAATGGACAGCCCTACGAGCAGTACTTC.

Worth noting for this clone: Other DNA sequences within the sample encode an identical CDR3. CDR3 region: CASGPGNTIYF. For the CDR3, the DNA is TGTGCCAGCGGCCCTGGAAACACCATATATTTT. V gene TRBV9 combines with J gene TRBJ1-3; no clear D. The CDR3 has 11 residues. The germline V gene has CDR1 SGDLS and CDR2 YYNGEE. The V and J ends lost 7 bases and 2 bases respectively, with 4 bases between them.

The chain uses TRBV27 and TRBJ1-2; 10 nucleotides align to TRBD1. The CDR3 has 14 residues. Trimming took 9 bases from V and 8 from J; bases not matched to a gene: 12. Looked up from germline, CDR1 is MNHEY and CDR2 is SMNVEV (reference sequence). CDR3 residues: CASIGGDRGSGYTF. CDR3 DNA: TGTGCCAGTATTGGAGGGGACAGGGGCAGCGGCTACACCTTC.

The CDR3 spells CASSELPGNQPQHF. Written as DNA, the CDR3 is TGTGCCAGCAGTGAACTCCCAGGAAATCAGCCCCAGCATTTT. The V and J genes are TRBV6-1 and TRBJ1-5; no reliable D call. The length of the CDR3 is 14 residues. With 2 bases removed from V and 4 bases from J, the gap between germline ends came to 9 bases. The germline V gene encodes CDR1 MNHNS and CDR2 SASEGT.

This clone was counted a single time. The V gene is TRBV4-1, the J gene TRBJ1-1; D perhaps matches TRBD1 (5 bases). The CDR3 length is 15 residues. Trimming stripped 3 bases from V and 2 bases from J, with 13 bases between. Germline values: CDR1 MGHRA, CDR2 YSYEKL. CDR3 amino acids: CASSHFGGSNTEAFF. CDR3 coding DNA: TGCGCCAGCAGCCATTTCGGGGGGTCAAACACTGAAGCTTTCTTT.

CDR3 sequence: CAITGASNTGELFF. In DNA, the CDR3 is TGTGCCATTACAGGGGCCTCTAACACCGGGGAGCTGTTTTTT. The chain couples TRBV2 to TRBJ2-2; 7 bases fit TRBD1. Germline V gives CDR1 SNHLY, CDR2 FYNNEI. The CDR3 has 14 amino acids. J lost 2 bases, V lost 10 bases, and 7 bases had no gene match. The whole variable domain, filled in from reference TRBV2 and TRBJ2-2, reads EPEVTQTPSHQVTQMGQEVILRCVPISNHLYFYWYRQILGQKVEFLVSFYNNEISEKSEIFDDQFSVERPDGSNFTLKIRSTKLEDSAMYFCAITGASNTGELFFGEGSRLTVL.

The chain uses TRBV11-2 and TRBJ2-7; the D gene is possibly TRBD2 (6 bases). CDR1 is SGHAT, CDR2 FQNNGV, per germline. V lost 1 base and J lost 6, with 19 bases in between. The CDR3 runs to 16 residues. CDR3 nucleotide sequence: TGTGCCAGCAGCTTAGTGGGGCTTTCGCGGAGGGTCGAGCAGTACTTC. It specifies CASSLVGLSRRVEQYF. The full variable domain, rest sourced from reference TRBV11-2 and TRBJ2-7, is EAGVAQSPRYKIIEKRQSVAFWCNPISGHATLYWYQQILGQGPKLLIQFQNNGVVDDSQLPKDRFSAERLKGVDSTLKIQPAKLEDSAVYLCASSLVGLSRRVEQYFGPGTRLTVT.

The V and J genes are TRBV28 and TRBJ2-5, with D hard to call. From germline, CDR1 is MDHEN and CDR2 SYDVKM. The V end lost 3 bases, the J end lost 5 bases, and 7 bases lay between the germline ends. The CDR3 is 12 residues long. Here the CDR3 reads CASSFFAETQYF. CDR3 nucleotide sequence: TGTGCCAGCAGTTTCTTCGCTGAGACCCAGTACTTC.

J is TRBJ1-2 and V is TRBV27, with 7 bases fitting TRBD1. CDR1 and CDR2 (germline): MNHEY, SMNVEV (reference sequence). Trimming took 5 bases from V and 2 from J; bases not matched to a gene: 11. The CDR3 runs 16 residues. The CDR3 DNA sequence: TGTGCCAGCAGTCGGGACAGTGGGAACGTGAACTATGGCTACACCTTC. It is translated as CASSRDSGNVNYGYTF.

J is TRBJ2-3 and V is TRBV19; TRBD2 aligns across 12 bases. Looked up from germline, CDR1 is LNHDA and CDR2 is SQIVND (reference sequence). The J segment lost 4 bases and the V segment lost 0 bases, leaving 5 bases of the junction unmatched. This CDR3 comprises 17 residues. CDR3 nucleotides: TGTGCCAGTAGTATAGACGCTAGCGGGAGGGTAGCAGATACGCAGTATTTT. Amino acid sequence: CASSIDASGRVADTQYF.

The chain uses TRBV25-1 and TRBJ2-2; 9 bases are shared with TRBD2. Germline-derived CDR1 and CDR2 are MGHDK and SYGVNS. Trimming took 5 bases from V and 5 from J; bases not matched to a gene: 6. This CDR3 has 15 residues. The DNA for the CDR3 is TGTGCCAGCAGTATCTTAGCGGGGGATACCGGGGAGCTGTTTTTT. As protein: CASSILAGDTGELFF.

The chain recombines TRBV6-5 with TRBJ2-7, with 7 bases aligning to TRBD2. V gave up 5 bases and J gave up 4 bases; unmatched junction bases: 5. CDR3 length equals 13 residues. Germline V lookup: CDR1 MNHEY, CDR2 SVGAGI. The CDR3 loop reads CASSHGTTYEQYF. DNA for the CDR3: TGTGCCAGCAGTCACGGGACTACGTACGAGCAGTACTTC.

CDR3 nucleotide sequence: TGTGCCAGCAGCGAAAGGGGCATCTATGGCTACACCTTC. Protein product: CASSERGIYGYTF. The chain combines TRBV6-5 with TRBJ1-2, with TRBD1 as a possible D gene (5 bases). V was clipped by 6 bases and J by 4 bases, with 12 bases between them. CDR1 MNHEY and CDR2 SVGAGI come from the germline V gene. The CDR3 contains 13 residues.